One and the same sample provided the 32 T cell receptor beta chains below, sequenced in a study of PD-1 blockade in classical Hodgkin lymphoma (dated by TCRdb to 2020 to 2021). The label giving this sample's time point can be read as: newly diagnosed, previously untreated cHL patient sample. Library construction relied on the immunoSEQ multiplex PCR assay. Imported from immuneACCESS, the table was reduced by TCRdb to in-frame sequences with V and J called. These copies leave out some clones; in studies compared against another copy, an unresolved V gene accounts for under half, and the cause of the remainder is not known. This sample comprises some 23,000 clones, 85% to 95% of them detected only once. Of the sample, 3% to 4% is held by the ten largest clones. The sequenced material came from peripheral blood mononuclear cells (PBMCs). These receptors originate from a human donor with classical Hodgkin lymphoma.

This clone was detected a few times. This chain uses TRBV5-3 with TRBJ2-7, with no clear D. TRBV5-3 carries the ORF label, with uncertain function. The V and J ends lost 10 bases and 3 bases respectively, with 11 bases between them. The CDR3 consists of 11 residues. CDR3 sequence reads: CAGRQFYEQYF. CDR3 nucleotides: TGTGCCGGGCGCCAGTTCTACGAGCAGTACTTC.

CDR3: CASSLVDANYGYTF. CDR3 nucleotides: TGTGCCAGCAGCTTGGTTGACGCCAACTATGGCTACACCTTC. The V and J genes are TRBV5-6 and TRBJ1-2; D gene ambiguous. V was pared by 0 bases and J by 2 bases, with 8 bases between. Germline CDR1 and CDR2: SGHDT and YYEEEE. The CDR3 contains 14 residues.

V gene TRBV7-9 combines with J gene TRBJ2-4; D is perhaps TRBD1 or TRBD2 (6 bases each). CDR1 and CDR2 (germline): SEHNR, FQNEAQ (reference sequence). V gave up 5 bases and J gave up 8 bases, with 19 bases separating them. The CDR3 covers 15 residues. The CDR3 sequence is CASSRPTGGGDIQYF. CDR3 nucleotides: TGTGCCAGCAGCCGACCGACAGGAGGCGGGGACATTCAGTACTTC.

This chain uses TRBV19 with TRBJ2-5, with 7 bases aligning to TRBD1. V shed 5 bases, J shed 2 bases, and the junction held 8 bases outside the gene matches. Germline V gene lookup returns CDR1 LNHDA and CDR2 SQIVND (reference sequence). The CDR3 has 15 amino acids. The DNA of the CDR3 is TGTGCCAGTAGTCACAACAGGGGACAACAAGAGACCCAGTACTTC. This gives the protein CASSHNRGQQETQYF.

V is TRBV30 and J is TRBJ2-2, with unresolved D. The germline V gene encodes CDR1 GTSNPN and CDR2 SVGIG (reference sequence). This CDR3 region has 14 residues. V lost 0 bases and J lost 0, with 5 bases in between. The CDR3 loop is CAWSVTPNTGELFF. Written as DNA, the CDR3 is TGTGCCTGGAGTGTAACTCCGAACACCGGGGAGCTGTTTTTT.

This sequence joins TRBV4-2 and TRBJ2-1; tentative D call: TRBD1 (6 bases). This CDR3 is built from 17 residues. V lost 0 bases and J lost 2, with 14 bases in between. Germline V gene lookup returns CDR1 LGHNA and CDR2 YNFKEQ. The CDR3 nucleotides are TGTGCCAGCAGCCAAGATAGGGGGAGTGATACCTACAATGAGCAGTTCTTC. It encodes CASSQDRGSDTYNEQFF.

CDR3 in DNA: TGTGCCAGCAGTCCGGACGGATCTAATGAAAAACTGTTTTTT. Protein sequence: CASSPDGSNEKLFF. The chain joins TRBV7-2 to TRBJ1-4; D call uncertain. The CDR3 sequence is 14 residues long. Trimming shortened V by 6 bases and J by 3 bases, and 11 bases separated the two germline ends. Germline V gene lookup returns CDR1 SGHTA and CDR2 FQGNSA.

The rearrangement joins TRBV6-1 to TRBJ2-7; 10 nucleotides match TRBD2. With 4 bases clipped from V and 2 bases from J, the junction kept 5 bases outside the gene matches. The germline V gene has CDR1 MNHNS and CDR2 SASEGT. The CDR3 spans 15 residues. The CDR3 sequence: CASSGRLAGTYEQYF. DNA for the CDR3: TGTGCCAGCAGTGGCAGACTAGCGGGTACCTACGAGCAGTACTTC.

As DNA, the CDR3 is TGTGCCAGCGGGACTAGCGGGAGATGGAATGAGCAGTTCTTC. It codes for CASGTSGRWNEQFF. The chain uses TRBV7-2 and TRBJ2-1, with TRBD2 matching over 14 bases. The CDR3 loop spans 14 amino acids. Trimming removed 8 bases from V and 7 bases from J; junction bases left unmatched: 4. The germline V gene encodes CDR1 SGHTA and CDR2 FQGNSA.

This chain joins TRBV2 and TRBJ1-1; no clear D. V lost 2 bases and J lost 8, with 9 bases in between. CDR1 and CDR2 (germline): SNHLY, FYNNEI. The CDR3 covers 12 residues. Written as DNA, the CDR3 is TGTGCCAGCAGTGAACAGGCGTACGAAGCTTTCTTT. Its translation is CASSEQAYEAFF. The whole variable domain, remainder taken from reference TRBV2 and TRBJ1-1, is EPEVTQTPSHQVTQMGQEVILRCVPISNHLYFYWYRQILGQKVEFLVSFYNNEISEKSEIFDDQFSVERPDGSNFTLKIRSTKLEDSAMYFCASSEQAYEAFFGQGTRLTVV.

The CDR3, as DNA: TGTGCCTGGAGCAGGTTAATATCCGGAAACACCATATATTTT. Its translation is CAWSRLISGNTIYF. The V gene is TRBV30, the J gene TRBJ1-3; D not certain. Germline lookup yields CDR1 GTSNPN and CDR2 SVGIG (reference sequence). V lost 3 bases and J 4 bases, leaving 13 bases between the germline ends. The CDR3 is 14 residues long.

This chain connects TRBV19 to TRBJ2-4; D not resolved. The CDR3 consists of 11 residues. V gave up 3 bases and J gave up 15 bases, with 12 bases separating them. CDR1 is LNHDA and CDR2 is SQIVND in the germline V gene (reference sequence). The CDR3 nucleotides are TGTGCCAGTAGTATCGAGGCCGCGGTGTACTTC. Encoded protein: CASSIEAAVYF. The full variable domain, its missing parts supplied by reference TRBV19 and TRBJ2-4, is DGGITQSPKYLFRKEGQNVTLSCEQNLNHDAMYWYRQDPGQGLRLIYYSQIVNDFQKGDIAEGYSVSREKKESFPLTVTSAQKNPTAFYLCASSIEAAVYFGAGTRLSVL.

In this sample, this clone turned up once. The chain uses TRBV5-4 and TRBJ2-1; tentative D call: TRBD1 (7 bases). The germline CDR1 and CDR2 sequences are SGHNT and YYREEE (reference sequence). CDR3 length: 17 amino acids. V was pared by 0 bases and J by 7 bases, with 20 bases between. The CDR3, as DNA: TGTGCCAGCAGCTTGGGTCTAGGAGGGGGCCGTTGGAATGAGCAGTTCTTC. Translation: CASSLGLGGGRWNEQFF.

The V call is TRBV25-1, the J call TRBJ1-5, with 10 nucleotides matching TRBD1. V shed 3 bases, J shed 0 bases, and the junction held 8 bases outside the gene matches. Germline-derived CDR1 and CDR2 are MGHDK and SYGVNS. CDR3 length: 18 residues. This chain's CDR3 is CASSDGTGVNISNQPQHF. CDR3 DNA: TGTGCCAGCAGTGACGGGACAGGGGTCAATATTAGCAATCAGCCCCAGCATTTT.

The J gene is TRBJ1-4, the V gene TRBV25-1, with 7 bases lining up with TRBD1. V was clipped by 4 bases and J by 5 bases; unmatched bases: 7. This CDR3 is built from 15 residues. CDR1 is MGHDK, CDR2 SYGVNS, per germline. Here the CDR3 DNA reads TGTGCCAGCAGTGCCCGGGACAGTTCAAATGAAAAACTGTTTTTT. It yields the protein CASSARDSSNEKLFF. The entire variable domain, with the rest obtained from reference TRBV25-1 and TRBJ1-4, is as follows: EADIYQTPRYLVIGTGKKITLECSQTMGHDKMYWYQQDPGMELHLIHYSYGVNSTEKGDLSSESTVSRIRTEHFPLTLESARPSHTSQYLCASSARDSSNEKLFFGSGTQLSVL.

The gene calls are TRBV19 and TRBJ1-1, with 7 nucleotides matching TRBD1. V shed 11 bases, J shed 4 bases, and the junction held 7 bases outside the gene matches. The germline V gene has CDR1 LNHDA and CDR2 SQIVND (reference sequence). CDR3 length: 12 residues. CDR3 residues: CACRDSPTEAFF. DNA for the CDR3: TGTGCCTGCCGGGACAGTCCCACTGAAGCTTTCTTT.

This clone has only one observation. This chain uses TRBV6-1 with TRBJ2-1, with D possibly TRBD1 on 5 matching bases. The V and J ends lost 6 bases and 7 bases respectively, with 19 bases between them. The germline gives CDR1 MNHNS, CDR2 SASEGT. There are 15 residues in the CDR3. CDR3 DNA sequence: TGTGCCAGCAGCGACAGCCCCATAAAGCTGAATGAGCAGTTCTTC. Its translation: CASSDSPIKLNEQFF.

The chain combines TRBV28 with TRBJ2-5; D may be TRBD1 (6 bases). This CDR3 is 14 amino acids long. V was trimmed by 6 bases and J by 1 base, leaving 12 bases between them. The germline V gene encodes CDR1 MDHEN and CDR2 SYDVKM. Here the CDR3 reads CASSLQGFQETQYF. As DNA, the CDR3 is TGTGCCAGCAGCTTACAGGGTTTCCAAGAGACCCAGTACTTC.

The chain links TRBV4-1 to TRBJ2-7; 7 bases are a match to TRBD1. The CDR3 has 15 residues. Germline CDR1 and CDR2: MGHRA and YSYEKL. The J segment lost 3 bases and the V segment lost 4 bases, leaving 9 bases of the junction unmatched. The CDR3: CASSLSETGFYEQYF. The CDR3 DNA sequence: TGCGCCAGCAGCCTCTCAGAGACAGGGTTCTACGAGCAGTACTTC.

The V call is TRBV5-6, the J call TRBJ2-5; 8 positions agree with TRBD1. Germline lookup yields CDR1 SGHDT and CDR2 YYEEEE. CDR3 length equals 15 residues. Trimming cost V 4 bases and J 4 bases; bases outside gene matches: 9. The CDR3 sequence is CASSPPGQGGETQYF. The CDR3 DNA reads TGTGCCAGCAGCCCACCTGGACAGGGCGGAGAGACCCAGTACTTC.

The chain links TRBV11-3 to TRBJ1-3; D is unresolved. The CDR3 contains 15 residues. Looked up from germline, CDR1 is SGHNT and CDR2 is YENEEA. V gave up 1 base and J gave up 0 bases, with 7 bases separating them. The CDR3 DNA reads TGTGCCAGCAGCTTAGGTCCGAGCTCTGGAAACACCATATATTTT. It yields the protein CASSLGPSSGNTIYF.

V is TRBV18 and J is TRBJ1-2; D ambiguous. The germline V gene has CDR1 KGHSH and CDR2 LQKENI. The CDR3 sequence is 12 residues long. With 2 bases removed from V and 8 bases from J, the gap between germline ends came to 9 bases. The CDR3 DNA reads as TGTGCCAGCTCACCAAGGGAAGACGGCTACACCTTC. Its translation is CASSPREDGYTF.

The chain has TRBV7-9 and TRBJ2-3, with 10 bases that match TRBD1. This CDR3 has 16 amino acids. Germline CDR1 SEHNR, CDR2 FQNEAQ (reference sequence). The V gene end was trimmed by 7 bases and the J gene end by 4 bases; junction bases not matched to a gene: 11. DNA of the CDR3: TGTGCCAGCACCCTTTGGACAGGGGGTATCTCAGATACGCAGTATTTT. It is translated as CASTLWTGGISDTQYF. Supplemented by reference TRBV7-9 and TRBJ2-3, the full variable domain reads DTGVSQNPRHKITKRGQNVTFRCDPISEHNRLYWYRQTLGQGPEFLTYFQNEAQLEKSRLLSDRFSAERPKGSFSTLEIQRTEQGDSAMYLCASTLWTGGISDTQYFGPGTRLTVL.

The V and J genes are TRBV14 and TRBJ2-1, with 7 positions matching TRBD2. The CDR3 is made up of 15 amino acids. The junction had 13 bases not matched to a gene; V was cut back by 5 bases and J by 9 bases. In germline, CDR1 is SGHDN, CDR2 FVKESK. CDR3 region: CASSLLASPRGEQFF. The CDR3 DNA reads as TGTGCCAGCAGCTTACTAGCGAGCCCTAGGGGTGAGCAGTTCTTC.

The V and J genes are TRBV5-4 and TRBJ1-5; no definite D call. Between the trimmed V and J ends, which lost 0 bases and 0 bases, there was a span of 7 bases. The CDR3 totals 15 residues. Germline CDR1 SGHNT, CDR2 YYREEE (reference sequence). For the CDR3, the DNA is TGTGCCAGCAGCTTGGACGGAGTTAGCAATCAGCCCCAGCATTTT. This codes for CASSLDGVSNQPQHF.

CDR3 nucleotides: TGTGCCAGCCAGGGACTAGCGTCACAGAGCTCCTACAATGAGCAGTTCTTC. Translation gives CASQGLASQSSYNEQFF. V usage is TRBV7-9 and J usage is TRBJ2-1, with 10 bases matching TRBD2. Per germline, CDR1 SEHNR and CDR2 FQNEAQ (reference sequence). This CDR3 comprises 17 residues. V shed 8 bases and J 0 bases; nucleotides not matched to a gene: 10.

The rearrangement links TRBV7-2 to TRBJ2-5, with no clear D. The V end was cut by 2 bases, the J end by 4 bases, with 11 bases between. This CDR3 comprises 14 residues. Germline V CDR1 and CDR2: SGHTA, FQGNSA. CDR3 amino acids: CASSLTDLPETQYF. CDR3 in DNA: TGTGCCAGCAGCTTAACAGATCTCCCAGAGACCCAGTACTTC.

Here the CDR3 DNA reads TGCGCCAGCAGCCAAGACAGTATGGTCAGAGCCCAGTACTTC. It translates to CASSQDSMVRAQYF. The genes are TRBV4-3 and TRBJ2-5; D remains unclear. The V gene's germline CDR1 is LGHNA and CDR2 YSLEER. Deletions cut 0 bases from V and 9 bases from J, with 14 bases between. The CDR3 is 14 amino acids.

V usage is TRBV19 and J usage is TRBJ1-3; D may be TRBD1 (6 bases). Per the germline V gene, CDR1 is LNHDA and CDR2 is SQIVND (reference sequence). The germline V and J ends were trimmed by 3 bases and 4 bases, with 16 bases remaining between them. The CDR3 is 16 residues long. CDR3 DNA: TGTGCCAGTAGTATTGGACAGACAAATCCGGGAAACACCATATATTTT. It translates to CASSIGQTNPGNTIYF.

The chain joins TRBV28 to TRBJ2-5, with 9 bases that match TRBD1. This CDR3 region has 15 residues. Trimming cost V 1 base and J 4 bases; bases outside gene matches: 4. Germline CDR1 is MDHEN and CDR2 is SYDVKM. The CDR3 bases are TGTGCCAGCAGTTTATCCGGGACAGGGTTAGAGACCCAGTACTTC. The encoded protein is CASSLSGTGLETQYF.

The genes are TRBV10-3 and TRBJ2-2; perhaps TRBD2 as D (5 bases). Germline V gene data show CDR1 as ENHRY and CDR2 as SYGVKD. CDR3 size: 15 residues. The V end was cut by 6 bases, the J end by 3 bases, with 14 bases between. Written as DNA, the CDR3 is TGTGCCATCAGACCGGGCTCCGGGGACACCGGGGAGCTGTTTTTT. It yields the protein CAIRPGSGDTGELFF.

The chain carries TRBV10-3 and TRBJ2-7, with D hard to call. This CDR3 has 14 amino acids. The V end lost 6 bases, the J end lost 0 bases, and 12 bases lay between the germline ends. Per germline, CDR1 ENHRY and CDR2 SYGVKD. CDR3 nucleotides: TGTGCCATCAGCGACTTACCGAGCTCCTACGAGCAGTACTTC. Its translation is CAISDLPSSYEQYF.